One T cell receptor beta chain is described in this entry. The CDR3 loop spans 19 amino acids. CDR1 is MNHEY, CDR2 SMNVEV, per germline (reference sequence). V shed 7 bases and J 5 bases; nucleotides not matched to a gene: 21. This sample is part of a study of T-cell reconstitution after alpha-beta-depleted transplantation in children. Construction of the TCRbeta library involved unique molecular identifiers. Each CDR3 protein is one row after TCRdb ran MiXCR on the PCR reads. The sample carries some 830,000 distinct CDR3 sequences, around 15% recorded once. This chain joins TRBV27 and TRBJ2-2, with 8 bases that match TRBD1. This sequence was found in a male patient younger than 18 who had a stem cell transplant for acute lymphoblastic leukemia, so the T cells may come from the graft donor. Sequences were derived from PBMCs, mostly from graft donor cells, sampled 360 days after TCRalphabeta/CD19-depleted stem cell transplant. The DNA for the CDR3 is TGTGCCAGCATCCTTGGGGGACAGGTGGCTCAAGTGGGAACCGGGGAGCTGTTTTTT. Translating gives CASILGGQVAQVGTGELFF.